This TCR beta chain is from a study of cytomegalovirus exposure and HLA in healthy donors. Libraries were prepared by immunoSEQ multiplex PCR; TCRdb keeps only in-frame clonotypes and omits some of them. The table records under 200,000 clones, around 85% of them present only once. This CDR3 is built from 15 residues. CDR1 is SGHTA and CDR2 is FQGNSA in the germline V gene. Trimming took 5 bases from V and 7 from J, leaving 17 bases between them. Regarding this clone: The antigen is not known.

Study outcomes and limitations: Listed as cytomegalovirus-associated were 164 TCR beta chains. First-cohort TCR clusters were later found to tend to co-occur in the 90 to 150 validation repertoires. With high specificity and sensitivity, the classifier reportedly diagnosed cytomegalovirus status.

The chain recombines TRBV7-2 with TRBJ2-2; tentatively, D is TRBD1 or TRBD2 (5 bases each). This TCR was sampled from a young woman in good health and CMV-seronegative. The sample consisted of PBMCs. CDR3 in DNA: TGTGCCAGCAGCAGAGGGGCCCCGGCGGGCGGGGAGCTGTTTTTT. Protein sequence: CASSRGAPAGGELFF.